The 22 T cell receptor beta chains below come from one sample, sequenced in a study of blood T cells in healthy people across ages. Primed by a sample-barcoded 5' primer and a J-beta primer mix, a second PCR proceeded for about 6 to 11 cycles. TCRdb independently ran MiXCR on the 5' RACE reads; one entry per CDR3 protein. The sample shows about 680,000 distinct CDR3 sequences, 45% to 50% of them seen only once. Sequenced input: blood. These receptors originate from a woman in her sixties in good health.

The chain links TRBV10-2 to TRBJ2-1; the match to TRBD2 covers 8 bases. The DNA end is a closer match to TRBJ2-7, so the J assignment may be wrong. The CDR3 has 15 amino acids. Germline lookup yields CDR1 WSHSY and CDR2 SAAADI. The CDR3 nucleotides read TGCGCCAGCAACCCTACTAGCGGCTCCTACAATGAGCAGTACTTC. As protein: CASNPTSGSYNEQYF.

At least ten counts were recorded for this clonotype. The chain joins TRBV20-1 to TRBJ2-3; D is possibly TRBD2 (6 bases). Germline V gene sequence: CDR1 DFQATT, CDR2 SNEGSKA (reference sequence). This CDR3 has 14 residues. The germline V and J ends were trimmed by 0 bases and 1 base, with 8 bases remaining between them. The CDR3 coding sequence is TGCAGTGCTAGAGATGGAGGGGGCACAGATACGCAGTATTTT. Translated, it gives CSARDGGGTDTQYF.

CDR3 sequence: CSARVYGLGGDEQYF. In DNA form, the CDR3 reads TGCAGTGCTAGAGTTTACGGACTAGGAGGTGATGAGCAGTACTTC. J is TRBJ2-5 and V is TRBV20-1, with TRBD2 identical over 7 bases. Trimming at V came to 1 base and at J to 11 bases, leaving 16 bases not matched to a gene. The length of the CDR3 is 15 residues. Germline CDR1 and CDR2: DFQATT and SNEGSKA (reference sequence).

J is TRBJ2-1 and V is TRBV9; D is undetermined. The germline V gene has CDR1 SGDLS and CDR2 YYNGEE. The CDR3 has 13 residues. Trimming stripped 5 bases from V and 7 bases from J, with 13 bases between. This CDR3 is CASSKVITNEQFF. The CDR3 DNA follows: TGTGCCAGCAGTAAAGTTATTACTAATGAGCAGTTCTTC.

The sample holds a few counts of this clonotype. The chain couples TRBV29-1 to TRBJ2-7, with D hard to call. The germline gives CDR1 SQVTM, CDR2 ANQGSEA. CDR3 length: 12 residues. V was trimmed by 1 base and J by 6 bases, leaving 10 bases between them. CDR3 sequence reads: CSVEGVECEQYF. In DNA, the CDR3 is TGCAGCGTTGAAGGGGTCGAGTGCGAGCAGTACTTC.

This clonotype was picked up one time. The genes are TRBV6-5 and TRBJ1-1, with a possible D match to TRBD1 (6 bases). V was pared by 5 bases and J by 1 base, with 14 bases between. CDR1 is MNHEY, CDR2 SVGAGI, per germline. This CDR3 contains 15 residues. The CDR3 protein is CASSTRGTGNTEAFF. The CDR3 coding sequence is TGTGCCAGCAGTACCAGGGGAACGGGGAACACTGAAGCTTTCTTT.

The CDR3 reads CAISPDPVVNEQFF. CDR3 DNA: TGTGCCATCAGCCCCGACCCGGTCGTGAATGAGCAGTTCTTC. The gene calls are TRBV10-3 and TRBJ2-1; no clear D gene. The CDR3 consists of 14 residues. Germline CDR1 ENHRY, CDR2 SYGVKD. V shed 6 bases and J shed 7 bases, with 16 bases lying between them.

This rearrangement joins TRBV3-1 to TRBJ1-6; D is possibly TRBD1 (6 bases). The CDR3 consists of 15 residues. Germline V gene lookup returns CDR1 LGHDT and CDR2 YNNKEL (reference sequence). V shed 4 bases and J shed 6 bases, with 13 bases lying between them. The CDR3 bases are TGTGCCAGCAGCCCTGGGCCAGGGGCTAATTCACCCCTCCACTTT. As protein: CASSPGPGANSPLHF.

This clonotype turned up a few times. The chain links TRBV6-6 to TRBJ2-5; 7 nucleotides agree with TRBD1. The J call may not be correct, given that the DNA end is closer to TRBJ2-7. The CDR3 length is 15 residues. In germline, CDR1 is MNHNY, CDR2 SVGAGI (reference sequence). The CDR3 is CASSYSTGKTYEQYF. The CDR3 DNA reads as TGTGCCAGCAGTTACTCGACAGGGAAAACCTACGAGCAGTACTTC.

CDR3 in DNA: TGTGCCAGCAGCCCTTACTACAATGAGCAGTTCTTC. Residues: CASSPYYNEQFF. The J gene is TRBJ2-1, the V gene TRBV3-1; D is unclear. The CDR3 is 12 residues long. Germline V lookup: CDR1 LGHDT, CDR2 YNNKEL (reference sequence). The V end lost 4 bases, the J end lost 3 bases, and 4 bases lay between the germline ends.

The chain links TRBV5-6 to TRBJ2-7; D unresolved. V gave up 2 bases and J gave up 0 bases, with 12 bases separating them. CDR1 is SGHDT, CDR2 YYEEEE, per germline. This CDR3 comprises 15 residues. The CDR3 coding sequence is TGTGCCAGCAGCTTATGGCGGAAAAGCTCCTACGAGCAGTACTTC. Its protein product is CASSLWRKSSYEQYF.

Note on this clonotype: One end of the junction fails to match germline, which may point to a read error. J is TRBJ2-1 and V is TRBV15; D is possibly TRBD1 (6 bases). This CDR3 contains 17 residues. Germline values: CDR1 LNHNV, CDR2 YYDKDF (reference sequence). The CDR3 region is CATSRQLDRFSENEQFF. CDR3 bases: TGTGCCACCAGCAGACAACTGGACAGATTTAGCGAAAATGAGCAGTTCTTT.

The chain carries TRBV29-1 and TRBJ2-1; 7 nucleotides agree with TRBD2. This CDR3 spans 14 amino acids. From germline, CDR1 is SQVTM and CDR2 ANQGSEA. J lost 2 bases, V lost 4 bases, and 5 bases had no gene match. The CDR3 DNA is TGCAGCGTTGGGTTAGCGGGTCCCTACAATGAGCAGTTCTTC. It translates to CSVGLAGPYNEQFF.

This rearrangement joins TRBV10-2 to TRBJ2-4; perhaps TRBD2 as D (6 bases). The J call is doubtful: the DNA matches TRBJ2-7 better. The CDR3 contains 15 residues. Germline V CDR1 and CDR2: WSHSY, SAAADI. The CDR3 loop is CASSAISGLAYEQYF. The CDR3 DNA reads as TGCGCCAGCAGCGCGATATCGGGACTCGCCTACGAGCAGTACTTC.

This clonotype was recorded a few times. The rearrangement joins TRBV28 to TRBJ2-5; TRBD2 agrees at 12 bases. V was clipped by 7 bases and J by 5 bases; unmatched bases: 5. The CDR3 has 14 amino acids. The germline gives CDR1 MDHEN, CDR2 SYDVKM. The CDR3 spells CASTSGGGYETQYF. Here the CDR3 DNA reads TGTGCCAGCACTAGCGGGGGGGGCTACGAGACCCAGTACTTC.

This clonotype came up a few times. V and J are TRBV4-3 and TRBJ1-2, with a possible D match to TRBD1 (5 bases). Germline CDR1 reads LGHNA; CDR2 reads YSLEER. Trimming stripped 1 base from V and 7 bases from J, with 10 bases between. The CDR3 runs 13 residues. CDR3 in amino acids: CASSQVPGSGYTF. The CDR3 DNA follows: TGCGCCAGCAGCCAAGTCCCAGGGAGTGGCTACACCTTC.

V usage is TRBV6-6 and J usage is TRBJ2-1, with 7 bases identical to TRBD2. The length of the CDR3 is 11 residues. Per germline, CDR1 MNHNY and CDR2 SVGAGI (reference sequence). V was pared by 5 bases and J by 15 bases, with 7 bases of the junction left unmatched. The CDR3 region has the DNA TGTGCCAGCAGTACCAGCGGGATGGGGTTCTTC. It yields the protein CASSTSGMGFF.

V usage is TRBV20-1 and J usage is TRBJ2-3; 10 positions agree with TRBD2. V shed 1 base, J shed 1 base, and the junction held 5 bases outside the gene matches. Germline V gene sequence: CDR1 DFQATT, CDR2 SNEGSKA (reference sequence). CDR3 length: 16 amino acids. The CDR3 is CSARGTAGGGTDTQYF. CDR3 nucleotide sequence: TGCAGTGCTAGAGGGACAGCGGGGGGGGGCACAGATACGCAGTATTTT.

This clonotype was counted between two and nine times. This chain connects TRBV7-2 to TRBJ2-5; TRBD2 might be the D (6 bases). V lost 5 bases to trimming and J lost 2 bases, with 12 bases between them. Per the germline V gene, CDR1 is SGHTA and CDR2 is FQGNSA. The CDR3 is 14 residues long. The CDR3 DNA follows: TGTGCCAGCAGCCCCGGACTAACGCAAGAGACCCAGTACTTC. This sequence encodes CASSPGLTQETQYF. The full variable domain, its missing parts supplied by reference TRBV7-2 and TRBJ2-5, is GAGVSQSPSNKVTEKGKDVELRCDPISGHTALYWYRQSLGQGLEFLIYFQGNSAPDKSGLPSDRFSAERTGGSVSTLTIQRTQQEDSAVYLCASSPGLTQETQYFGPGTRLLVL.

The chain links TRBV7-2 to TRBJ1-3; D is ambiguous. Trimming shortened V by 5 bases and J by 0 bases, and 8 bases separated the two germline ends. The CDR3 runs to 14 residues. Per germline, CDR1 SGHTA and CDR2 FQGNSA. The CDR3 spells CASSTDFSGNTIYF. DNA of the CDR3: TGTGCCAGCAGCACGGACTTCTCTGGAAACACCATATATTTT.

The chain recombines TRBV20-1 with TRBJ2-1; tentatively, D is TRBD2 (7 bases). Per the germline V gene, CDR1 is DFQATT and CDR2 is SNEGSKA (reference sequence). CDR3 length: 15 amino acids. V gave up 7 bases and J gave up 7 bases, with 23 bases separating them. The CDR3 sequence is CSVLDGGRVGNEQFF. The DNA for the CDR3 is TGCAGTGTCCTGGACGGGGGGCGAGTGGGGAATGAGCAGTTCTTC.

The rearrangement links TRBV5-5 to TRBJ2-4, with 14 positions matching TRBD2. This CDR3 spans 16 amino acids. V shed 4 bases and J 5 bases; nucleotides not matched to a gene: 5. CDR1 is SGHKS, CDR2 YYEKEE, per germline (reference sequence). The CDR3 region has the DNA TGTGCCAGCAGCGAACCGGGACTAGCGGGAGAAAACATTCAGTACTTC. This translates into CASSEPGLAGENIQYF.